This T cell receptor beta chain was found in a study of regulatory T cells in long-lasting Graves disease. Notes on the study in general: Study of thyroid tissue was not done, with only peripheral blood studied. With persistent disease, TRBV28, TRBJ1-2 and TRBJ2-5 were the favored segments. Public clonotype sharing was higher in persistent than newly diagnosed patients.

This clonotype was detected many times. What it recognizes is unknown. Time point denoted: persistent/refractory GD, antithyroid drugs over 5 years with positive TRAb. Following extraction of RNA from PBMCs, that RNA was used to make the TCR library. The V and J ends lost 0 bases and 2 bases respectively, with 8 bases between them. This CDR3 contains 14 residues. Germline V gene lookup returns CDR1 KGHSY and CDR2 FQNENV. The authors built TCR beta libraries using iRepertoire HTBI primers and Arm-PCR of CDR3 regions. Each CDR3 protein is one row after TCRdb ran MiXCR on the multiplex PCR reads. This table has approximately 470,000 distinct CDR3 sequences, more than 20% appearing once.

The chain has TRBV16 and TRBJ2-7, with D uncertain. The sample consisted of peripheral blood mononuclear cells (PBMCs), taken when the disease was refractory, from a patient treated with antithyroid drugs. The clonotype was recovered from a female donor with Graves disease. The CDR3 protein is CASSQSRQAYEQYF. The CDR3 DNA reads as TGTGCCAGCAGCCAATCGAGGCAGGCCTACGAGCAGTACTTC.